This TCR beta chain was retrieved from a study of T cell responses to AZD1222 COVID-19 vaccine. Across the whole study: Analyses pooled second doses at about 4 or about 12 weeks. Notes on the study in general: Repertoires were obtained only post-peak T cell response. Unmutated variant regions are reportedly targeted by nearly half of spike-specific TCRs.

Points on this clone: Its antigen remains unidentified.

Using immunoSEQ multiplex PCR, the repertoire was profiled, and TCRdb retains in-frame clones only, with some absent. The sample comprises approximately 160,000 clones, around nine tenths of which are singletons, and about 1.6% rests with the top ten. The sample here was peripheral blood, taken on day 0 of AZD1222 vaccination. This sequence was found in an adult in good health.

The CDR3 loop is CASSVRSLGNTIYF. The CDR3 nucleotides read TGTGCCAGCAGCGTAAGATCACTTGGAAACACCATATATTTT. The chain is built from TRBV5-6 and TRBJ1-3, with D unresolved. CDR3 size: 14 residues. Germline V gene data show CDR1 as SGHDT and CDR2 as YYEEEE. V shed 4 bases and J shed 3 bases, with 11 bases lying between them.